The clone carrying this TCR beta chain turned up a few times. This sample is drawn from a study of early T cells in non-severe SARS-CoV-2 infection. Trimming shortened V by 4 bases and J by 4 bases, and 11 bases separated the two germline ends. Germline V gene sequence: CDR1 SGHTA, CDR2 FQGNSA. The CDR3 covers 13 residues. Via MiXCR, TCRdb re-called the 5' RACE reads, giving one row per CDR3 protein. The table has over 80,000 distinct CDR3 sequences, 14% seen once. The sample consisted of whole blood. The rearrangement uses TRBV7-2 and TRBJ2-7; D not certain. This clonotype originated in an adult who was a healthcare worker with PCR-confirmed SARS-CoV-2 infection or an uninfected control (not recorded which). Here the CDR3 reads CASSSFKSYEQYF. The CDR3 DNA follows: TGTGCCAGCAGCTCGTTCAAATCATACGAGCAGTACTTC.